The 23 T cell receptor beta chains given below trace back to one sample, sequenced in a study of blood T cells in healthy people across ages. Next came a second PCR, run for about 7 to 12 cycles, which used a sample-barcoded 5' primer along with a J-beta primer mix. One entry per CDR3 protein, called by TCRdb with MiXCR from the 5' RACE reads. Among 780,000 or so distinct CDR3 sequences listed, about 61% were seen once. Sequenced input: blood. The receptors were gathered from a middle-aged man in good health.

The rearrangement links TRBV6-4 to TRBJ2-3; 10 bases are a match to TRBD2. J was trimmed by 2 bases and V by 8 bases; bases with no gene match: 7. CDR1 MRHNA and CDR2 SNTAGT come from the germline V gene. This CDR3 is 15 amino acids long. The CDR3 DNA sequence: TGTGCCAGCGGCCCCGGGACTAGCGACACAGATACGCAGTATTTT. Translated: CASGPGTSDTDTQYF.

The gene calls are TRBV20-1 and TRBJ2-6; no firm D call. Trimming removed 5 bases from V and 0 bases from J, with 8 bases in between. This CDR3 contains 14 residues. Germline CDR1 DFQATT, CDR2 SNEGSKA (reference sequence). CDR3 residues: CSAGTFSGANVLTF. The CDR3 DNA reads TGCAGTGCTGGAACCTTCTCTGGGGCCAACGTCCTGACTTTC.

This chain connects TRBV28 to TRBJ2-7; 7 nucleotides match TRBD1. With 4 bases clipped from V and 3 bases from J, the junction kept 9 bases outside the gene matches. The V gene's germline CDR1 is MDHEN and CDR2 SYDVKM. The CDR3 sequence is 15 residues long. Here the CDR3 reads CASSSPRGLFYEQYF. Written as DNA, the CDR3 is TGTGCCAGCAGTTCTCCCAGGGGGTTGTTCTACGAGCAGTACTTC.

This chain uses TRBV6-2 or TRBV6-3 with TRBJ2-1; possibly TRBD2 for D (5 bases). The CDR3 contains 17 residues. The germline gives CDR1 MNHEY, CDR2 SVGEGT. V was shortened by 0 bases and J by 2 bases, with 14 bases between the two germline ends. CDR3 nucleotide sequence: TGTGCCAGCAGTTACTCGATCCGGGGAATCCCCTACAATGAGCAGTTCTTC. Translating gives CASSYSIRGIPYNEQFF.

V and J are TRBV25-1 and TRBJ1-4; TRBD1 might be the D (6 bases). In germline, CDR1 is MGHDK, CDR2 SYGVNS. The CDR3 extends over 14 amino acids. V was trimmed by 6 bases and J by 5 bases, leaving 13 bases between them. The CDR3 nucleotides are TGTGCCAGCAGCCCGGGACAAGTCAATGAAAAACTGTTTTTT. Its protein product is CASSPGQVNEKLFF. The entire variable domain, with the rest obtained from reference TRBV25-1 and TRBJ1-4, is as follows: EADIYQTPRYLVIGTGKKITLECSQTMGHDKMYWYQQDPGMELHLIHYSYGVNSTEKGDLSSESTVSRIRTEHFPLTLESARPSHTSQYLCASSPGQVNEKLFFGSGTQLSVL.

The chain carries TRBV4-1 and TRBJ1-1; D remains unclear. The germline V gene has CDR1 MGHRA and CDR2 YSYEKL. This CDR3 has 15 residues. Trimming took 0 bases from V and 1 from J, leaving 9 bases between them. CDR3 protein: CASSQEAGGNTEAFF. In nucleotides, the CDR3 is TGCGCCAGCAGCCAAGAAGCCGGAGGGAACACTGAAGCTTTCTTT.

The CDR3 reads CASSQTGAMSYEQYF. In DNA, the CDR3 is TGTGCCAGCAGTCAAACAGGGGCTATGTCCTACGAGCAGTACTTC. The rearrangement uses TRBV25-1 and TRBJ2-7; 7 positions agree with TRBD1. Germline trimming cut 5 bases from V and 1 base from J; bases unmatched to any gene: 8. CDR3 size: 15 residues. Germline V gene lookup returns CDR1 MGHDK and CDR2 SYGVNS.

This clonotype was picked up a small number of times. The rearrangement joins TRBV6-5 to TRBJ1-2, with a weak D call TRBD1 (5 bases). This CDR3 contains 12 residues. Germline V gene data show CDR1 as MNHEY and CDR2 as SVGAGI. V was trimmed by 4 bases and J by 7 bases, leaving 10 bases between them. Here the CDR3 DNA reads TGTGCCAGCAGTTCAGGCGGGGGTGGCTACACCTTC. Translation: CASSSGGGGYTF.

This clonotype was counted a single time. The chain is built from TRBV27 and TRBJ2-7, with D possibly matching TRBD1 (5 bases). The V and J ends lost 6 bases and 5 bases respectively, with 17 bases between them. The CDR3 totals 14 residues. Germline V gene sequence: CDR1 MNHEY, CDR2 SMNVEV (reference sequence). The CDR3 bases are TGTGCCAGCAGACCCCCAGGGCCGCACCACGAGCAGTACTTC. Encoded protein: CASRPPGPHHEQYF.

The chain carries TRBV2 and TRBJ2-5, with 14 nucleotides matching TRBD2. The CDR3 contains 22 residues. The ends lost 0 bases at V and 4 bases at J; junction bases unmatched: 19. CDR1 is SNHLY and CDR2 is FYNNEI in the germline V gene. CDR3 nucleotides: TGTGCCAGCAGTGAAGCGCTTATCACGCTAAACCGGACTAGCGGGGGGATAGAGACCCAGTACTTC. This codes for CASSEALITLNRTSGGIETQYF.

This clonotype came up a few times. The rearrangement joins TRBV6-1 to TRBJ2-7; 11 bases line up with TRBD1. The germline V gene has CDR1 MNHNS and CDR2 SASEGT. The length of the CDR3 is 14 residues. V was pared by 8 bases and J by 9 bases, with 12 bases of the junction left unmatched. The CDR3, as DNA: TGTGCCAGCTCCCGGGACAGGGGGGCCGTAATGCAGTACTTC. Its translation is CASSRDRGAVMQYF.

This clonotype showed up just a few times. The rearrangement uses TRBV7-2 and TRBJ2-1; TRBD2 matches at 10 bases. Germline assignment: CDR1 SGHTA and CDR2 FQGNSA. Trimming took 4 bases from V and 5 from J; bases not matched to a gene: 11. The CDR3 sequence is 17 residues long. CDR3 protein: CASSSREVAGGNNEQFF. DNA of the CDR3: TGTGCCAGCAGCTCACGCGAGGTAGCGGGAGGCAACAATGAGCAGTTCTTC.

A few counts support this clonotype. The chain carries TRBV7-2 and TRBJ2-7, with D possibly TRBD1 on 5 matching bases. CDR1 and CDR2 (germline): SGHTA, FQGNSA. V shed 5 bases and J shed 3 bases, with 17 bases lying between them. The CDR3 extends over 15 amino acids. Written as DNA, the CDR3 is TGTGCCAGCAGCCCTCTGGTGGGCAGGGACTACGAGCAGTACTTC. Amino acids: CASSPLVGRDYEQYF.

In its sample, this clonotype was seen a few times. The V gene is TRBV29-1, the J gene TRBJ1-1; D is ambiguous. Between the trimmed V and J ends, which lost 7 bases and 3 bases, there was a span of 15 bases. The CDR3 length is 13 residues. The V gene's germline CDR1 is SQVTM and CDR2 ANQGSEA. The CDR3 nucleotides read TGCAGCGACGCCGTGGCATTTGACACTGAAGCTTTCTTT. It translates to CSDAVAFDTEAFF.

This chain's CDR3 is CASSVEPSGFTIDTQYF. CDR3 nucleotide sequence: TGTGCCAGCAGCGTAGAACCTAGCGGCTTCACCATCGATACGCAGTATTTT. This chain links TRBV9 with TRBJ2-3, with TRBD2 matching over 7 bases. Germline CDR1 is SGDLS and CDR2 is YYNGEE. V lost 0 bases, J lost 6 bases, and 13 bases stayed unmatched. The CDR3 is made up of 17 amino acids.

This clonotype came up a few times. The genes are TRBV7-2 and TRBJ2-7, with 9 bases aligning to TRBD2. J was trimmed by 1 base and V by 5 bases; bases with no gene match: 6. The germline V gene has CDR1 SGHTA and CDR2 FQGNSA. The CDR3 spans 15 residues. In DNA, the CDR3 is TGTGCCAGCAGCCCCGGGACTAGCCCGTCCTACGAGCAGTACTTC. It encodes CASSPGTSPSYEQYF.

The sample holds many counts of this clonotype. The V gene is TRBV3-1, the J gene TRBJ2-1, with 8 bases aligning to TRBD1. The V gene's germline CDR1 is LGHDT and CDR2 YNNKEL (reference sequence). The junction had 12 bases not matched to a gene; V was cut back by 4 bases and J by 1 base. This CDR3 has 18 amino acids. The CDR3 region is CASSPGQGTPNSYNEQFF. CDR3 DNA sequence: TGTGCCAGCAGCCCAGGACAGGGAACCCCCAATTCCTACAATGAGCAGTTCTTC.

The chain links TRBV7-8 to TRBJ1-1, with D uncertain. The ends were cut back, 1 base at V and 5 bases at J, with 5 bases in the middle. CDR1 and CDR2 (germline): SGHVS, FQNEAQ. The CDR3 runs to 12 residues. The CDR3, as DNA: TGTGCCAGCAGCTTAGTGACGACTGAAGCTTTCTTT. As protein: CASSLVTTEAFF. Drawing the rest from reference TRBV7-8 and TRBJ1-1, the complete variable domain is GAGVSQSPRYKVAKRGQDVALRCDPISGHVSLFWYQQALGQGPEFLTYFQNEAQLDKSGLPSDRFFAERPEGSVSTLKIQRTQQEDSAVYLCASSLVTTEAFFGQGTRLTVV.

A remark on this clonotype: Sequence at one end of the junction differs from germline and may be a read error. The rearrangement uses TRBV5-1 and TRBJ2-3; TRBD2 matches at 10 bases. The CDR3 has 14 residues. CDR1 is SGHRS and CDR2 is YFSETQ in the germline V gene. This CDR3 reads CAGSFQREGDTQYF. The CDR3 DNA reads TGCGCCGGCAGCTTCCAGCGGGAGGGAGATACGCAGTATTTT.

This chain joins TRBV21-1 and TRBJ1-6. TRBV21-1 represents a pseudogene. The CDR3 is made up of 15 amino acids. The CDR3 region has the DNA TGTGCCAGCACTGATCAGGACCTCTATAATTCACCCCTCCACTTT. Translated, it gives CASTDQDLYNSPLHF.

This chain joins TRBV7-2 and TRBJ2-5; the D is unclear. The CDR3 is 12 residues long. The ends were cut back, 5 bases at V and 4 bases at J, with 8 bases in the middle. Germline V gene lookup returns CDR1 SGHTA and CDR2 FQGNSA. The CDR3 reads CASSRIGETQYF. The CDR3, as DNA: TGTGCCAGCAGCCGCATAGGAGAGACCCAGTACTTC. Full variable domain (missing parts from reference TRBV7-2 and TRBJ2-5): GAGVSQSPSNKVTEKGKDVELRCDPISGHTALYWYRQSLGQGLEFLIYFQGNSAPDKSGLPSDRFSAERTGGSVSTLTIQRTQQEDSAVYLCASSRIGETQYFGPGTRLLVL.

In regard to this clonotype: An end of the junction differs from the germline gene, which may be a read error. The V and J genes are TRBV5-1 and TRBJ2-3; a weak D match, TRBD2 (6 bases). The CDR3 has 17 amino acids. CDR1 is SGHRS, CDR2 YFSETQ, per germline. The CDR3, as DNA: TGCGCCAGCAGCTTGCTTGCAACGGGGGATCGATCAGATCCGCAGTATTTT. It yields the protein CASSLLATGDRSDPQYF. The full variable domain, completed using reference TRBV5-1 and TRBJ2-3, is KAGVTQTPRYLIKTRGQQVTLSCSPISGHRSVSWYQQTPGQGLQFLFEYFSETQRNKGNFPGRFSGRQFSNSRSEMNVSTLELGDSALYLCASSLLATGDRSDPQYFGPGTRLTVL.

The gene calls are TRBV28 and TRBJ1-2; 9 positions agree with TRBD1. Per the germline V gene, CDR1 is MDHEN and CDR2 is SYDVKM. After removal of 7 bases from V and 0 bases from J, the junction contained 9 bases not matched to a gene. CDR3 size: 16 residues. The CDR3 loop is CASTIPGQGTNYGYTF. The DNA of the CDR3 is TGTGCCAGCACCATCCCGGGACAGGGAACTAACTATGGCTACACCTTC.